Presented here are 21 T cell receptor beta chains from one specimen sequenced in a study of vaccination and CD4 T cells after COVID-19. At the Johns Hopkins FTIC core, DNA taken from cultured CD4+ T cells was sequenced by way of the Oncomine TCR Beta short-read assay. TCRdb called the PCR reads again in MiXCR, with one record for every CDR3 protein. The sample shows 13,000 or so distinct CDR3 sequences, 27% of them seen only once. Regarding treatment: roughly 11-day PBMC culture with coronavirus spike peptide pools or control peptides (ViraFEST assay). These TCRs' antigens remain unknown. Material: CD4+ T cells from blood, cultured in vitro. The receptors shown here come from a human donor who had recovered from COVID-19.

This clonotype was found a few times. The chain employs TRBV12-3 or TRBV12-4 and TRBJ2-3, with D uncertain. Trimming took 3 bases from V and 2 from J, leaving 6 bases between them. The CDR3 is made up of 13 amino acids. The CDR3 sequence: CASSFGSTDTQYF. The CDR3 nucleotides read TGTGCCAGCAGTTTTGGGTCCACAGATACGCAGTATTTT.

The CDR3 DNA follows: TGTGCCAGTAGTGCCGGGGAGGGAAACTATGGCTACACCTTC. Protein: CASSAGEGNYGYTF. This chain connects TRBV19 to TRBJ1-2; D ambiguous. Germline lookup yields CDR1 LNHDA and CDR2 SQIVND (reference sequence). Between the trimmed V and J ends, which lost 5 bases and 2 bases, there was a span of 12 bases. The CDR3 covers 14 residues.

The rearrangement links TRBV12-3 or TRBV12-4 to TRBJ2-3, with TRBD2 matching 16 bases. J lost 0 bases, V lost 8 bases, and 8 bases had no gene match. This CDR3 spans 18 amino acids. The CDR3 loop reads CASLLGTSGGGSTDTQYF. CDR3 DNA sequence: TGTGCCAGCCTTCTTGGGACTAGCGGGGGGGGAAGCACAGATACGCAGTATTTT.

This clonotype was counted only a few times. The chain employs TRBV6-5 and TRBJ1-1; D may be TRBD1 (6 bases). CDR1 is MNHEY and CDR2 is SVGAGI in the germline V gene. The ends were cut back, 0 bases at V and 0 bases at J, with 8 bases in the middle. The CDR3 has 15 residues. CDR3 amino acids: CASSYSTGLNTEAFF. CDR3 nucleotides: TGTGCCAGCAGTTACTCTACAGGGTTGAACACTGAAGCTTTCTTT.

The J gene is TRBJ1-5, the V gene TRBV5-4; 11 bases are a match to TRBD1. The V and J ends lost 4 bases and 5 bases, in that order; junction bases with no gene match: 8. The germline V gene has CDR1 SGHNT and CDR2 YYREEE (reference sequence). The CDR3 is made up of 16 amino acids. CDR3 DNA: TGTGCCAGCAGCGATCGGACAGGGGGCGAGGATCAGCCCCAGCATTTT. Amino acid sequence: CASSDRTGGEDQPQHF.

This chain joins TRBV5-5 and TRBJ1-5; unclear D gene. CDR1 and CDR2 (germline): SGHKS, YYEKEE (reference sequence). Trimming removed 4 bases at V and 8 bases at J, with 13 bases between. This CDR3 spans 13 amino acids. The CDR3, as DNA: TGTGCCAGCAGCCTGGAAGCGGGCAAGCCCCAGCATTTT. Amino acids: CASSLEAGKPQHF.

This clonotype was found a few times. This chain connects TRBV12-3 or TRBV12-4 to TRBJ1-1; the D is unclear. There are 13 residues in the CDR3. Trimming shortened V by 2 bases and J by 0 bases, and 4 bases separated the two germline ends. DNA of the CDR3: TGTGCCAGCAGTTTATGGATGAACACTGAAGCTTTCTTT. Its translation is CASSLWMNTEAFF.

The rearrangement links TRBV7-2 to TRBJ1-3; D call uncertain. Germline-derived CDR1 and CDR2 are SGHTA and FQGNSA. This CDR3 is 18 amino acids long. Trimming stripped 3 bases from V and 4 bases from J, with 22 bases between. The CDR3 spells CASSLTLGSAFLGNTIYF. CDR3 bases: TGTGCCAGCAGCTTGACCCTTGGCAGCGCCTTTTTGGGAAACACCATATATTTT.

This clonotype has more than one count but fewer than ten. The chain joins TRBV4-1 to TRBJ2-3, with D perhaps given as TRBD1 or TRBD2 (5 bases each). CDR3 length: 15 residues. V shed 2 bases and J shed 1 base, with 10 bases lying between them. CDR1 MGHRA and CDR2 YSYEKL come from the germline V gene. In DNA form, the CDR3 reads TGCGCCAGCAGCCAACTTGGGACGGGCACAGATACGCAGTATTTT. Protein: CASSQLGTGTDTQYF.

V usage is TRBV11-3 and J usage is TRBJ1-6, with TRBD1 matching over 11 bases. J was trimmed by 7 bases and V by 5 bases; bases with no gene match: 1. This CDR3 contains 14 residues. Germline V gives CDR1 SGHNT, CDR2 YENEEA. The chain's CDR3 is CASSGQGANSPLHF. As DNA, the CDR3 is TGTGCCAGCAGCGGACAGGGGGCAAATTCACCCCTCCACTTT.

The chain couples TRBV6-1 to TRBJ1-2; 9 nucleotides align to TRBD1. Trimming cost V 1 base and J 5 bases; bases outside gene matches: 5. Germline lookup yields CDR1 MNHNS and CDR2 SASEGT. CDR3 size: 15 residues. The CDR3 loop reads CASSEGQGQGYGYTF. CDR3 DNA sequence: TGTGCCAGCAGTGAAGGACAGGGACAGGGATATGGCTACACCTTC.

Here the CDR3 DNA reads TGCGCCAGCAGCTTTTCGGGGGCGTACTCTGGAAACACCATATATTTT. It codes for CASSFSGAYSGNTIYF. The rearrangement uses TRBV5-1 and TRBJ1-3; D possibly corresponds to TRBD1 (6 bases). V was trimmed by 2 bases and J by 0 bases, leaving 12 bases between them. The CDR3 is made up of 16 amino acids. Germline CDR1 SGHRS, CDR2 YFSETQ. Using reference TRBV5-1 and TRBJ1-3 for the parts outside the CDR3, the full variable domain is KAGVTQTPRYLIKTRGQQVTLSCSPISGHRSVSWYQQTPGQGLQFLFEYFSETQRNKGNFPGRFSGRQFSNSRSEMNVSTLELGDSALYLCASSFSGAYSGNTIYFGEGSWLTVV.

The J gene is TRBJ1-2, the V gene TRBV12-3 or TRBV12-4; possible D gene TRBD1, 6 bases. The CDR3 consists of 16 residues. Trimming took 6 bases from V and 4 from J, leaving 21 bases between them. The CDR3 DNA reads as TGTGCCAGCAGCCTAGCCCGGGGGGCGACGGGCTATGGCTACACCTTC. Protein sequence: CASSLARGATGYGYTF.

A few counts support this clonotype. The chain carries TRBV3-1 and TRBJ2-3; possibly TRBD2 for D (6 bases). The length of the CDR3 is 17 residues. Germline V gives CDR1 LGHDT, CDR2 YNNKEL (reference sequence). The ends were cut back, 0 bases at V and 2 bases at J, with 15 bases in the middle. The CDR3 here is CASSQDGQGLATDTQYF. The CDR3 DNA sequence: TGTGCCAGCAGCCAAGATGGGCAGGGACTCGCCACAGATACGCAGTATTTT.

In DNA, the CDR3 is TGTGCCCGCCCGTTATGGCCCCGGGACGAGCAGTACTTC. Its protein is CARPLWPRDEQYF. This chain links TRBV19 with TRBJ2-7; D gene unclear. Germline V gene sequence: CDR1 LNHDA, CDR2 SQIVND (reference sequence). This CDR3 spans 13 amino acids. V was clipped by 11 bases and J by 5 bases, with 19 bases between them. Combining the CDR3 with reference TRBV19 and TRBJ2-7 gives the whole variable domain DGGITQSPKYLFRKEGQNVTLSCEQNLNHDAMYWYRQDPGQGLRLIYYSQIVNDFQKGDIAEGYSVSREKKESFPLTVTSAQKNPTAFYLCARPLWPRDEQYFGPGTRLTVT.

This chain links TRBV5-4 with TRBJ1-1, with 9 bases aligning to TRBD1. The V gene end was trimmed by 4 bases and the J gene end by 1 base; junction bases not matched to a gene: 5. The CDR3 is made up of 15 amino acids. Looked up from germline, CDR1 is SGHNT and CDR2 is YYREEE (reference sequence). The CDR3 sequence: CASSLLDRGNTEAFF. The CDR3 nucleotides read TGTGCCAGCAGCCTGCTGGACAGGGGGAACACTGAAGCTTTCTTT. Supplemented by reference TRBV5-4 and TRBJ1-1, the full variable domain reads ETGVTQSPTHLIKTRGQQVTLRCSSQSGHNTVSWYQQALGQGPQFIFQYYREEENGRGNFPPRFSGLQFPNYSSELNVNALELDDSALYLCASSLLDRGNTEAFFGQGTRLTVV.

The CDR3 DNA reads as TGTGCCAGCAGTTATGGGCCACGGGGGGAATACAATGAGCAGTTCTTC. This sequence encodes CASSYGPRGEYNEQFF. V is TRBV6-9 and J is TRBJ2-1; TRBD2 matches at 7 bases. The CDR3 is 16 residues long. Per germline, CDR1 MNHGY and CDR2 SVAAGI. With 2 bases clipped from V and 4 bases from J, the junction kept 8 bases outside the gene matches.

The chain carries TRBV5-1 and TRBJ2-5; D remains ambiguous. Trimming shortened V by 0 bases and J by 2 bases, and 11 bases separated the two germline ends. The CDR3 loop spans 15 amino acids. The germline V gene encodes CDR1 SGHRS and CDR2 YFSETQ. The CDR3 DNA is TGCGCCAGCAGCTTGGTTTCTCAGTATCAAGAGACCCAGTACTTC. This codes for CASSLVSQYQETQYF.

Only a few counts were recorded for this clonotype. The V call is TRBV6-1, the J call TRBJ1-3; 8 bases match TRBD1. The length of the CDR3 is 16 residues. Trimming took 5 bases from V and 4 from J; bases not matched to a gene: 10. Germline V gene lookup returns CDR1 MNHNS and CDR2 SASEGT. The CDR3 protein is CASSIHQGAAGNTIYF. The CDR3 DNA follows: TGTGCCAGCAGTATCCACCAGGGGGCGGCGGGAAACACCATATATTTT.

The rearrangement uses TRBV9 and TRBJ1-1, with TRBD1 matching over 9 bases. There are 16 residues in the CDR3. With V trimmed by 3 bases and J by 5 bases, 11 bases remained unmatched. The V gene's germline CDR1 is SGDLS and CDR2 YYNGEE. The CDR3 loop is CASSEGTGNQGTEAFF. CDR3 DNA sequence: TGTGCCAGCAGCGAAGGGACAGGGAATCAGGGGACTGAAGCTTTCTTT.

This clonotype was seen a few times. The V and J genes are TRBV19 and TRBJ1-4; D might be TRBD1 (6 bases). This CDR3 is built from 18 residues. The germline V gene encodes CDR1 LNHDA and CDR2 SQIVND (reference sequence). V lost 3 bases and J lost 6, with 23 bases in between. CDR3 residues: CASSILPETGLGDEKLFF. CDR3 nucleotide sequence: TGTGCCAGTAGTATCCTCCCCGAAACAGGGCTGGGCGATGAAAAACTGTTTTTT.